These T cell receptor beta chains were read from a single sample in a study of response to subunit inactivated influenza vaccine. Each CDR3 protein is one row after TCRdb ran MiXCR on the RT-PCR reads. The sample has around 480,000 distinct CDR3 sequences; about a tenth are singletons. The sequences come from PBMCs from blood, collected roughly 48 days after vaccination. Source of these receptors: a middle-aged man who received an inactivated influenza vaccine. CDR3s include the opening cysteine and the closing phenylalanine or tryptophan.

j_gene | v_gene | CDR3aa
TRBJ2-7 | TRBV9 | CASSVGTRASYEQYF
TRBJ1-6 | TRBV28 | CASSLTANSPLHF
TRBJ1-2 | TRBV5-5 | CASSLAGGRNYGYTF
TRBJ2-2 | TRBV20-1 | CSASRGSVGELFF
TRBJ2-3 | TRBV10-2 | CASSDVKTSGTDTQYF
TRBJ2-3 | TRBV6-2/TRBV6-3 | CASSGHTLKGDTQYF
TRBJ1-6 | TRBV20-1 | CSASNRALRYNSPLHF
TRBJ2-1 | TRBV29-1 | CSGGGGDSSYNEQFF
TRBJ2-7 | TRBV15 | CATSRERWGSDEQYF
TRBJ2-7 | TRBV5-1 | CASSLAFPGQEQYF
TRBJ1-6 | TRBV5-1 | CASSLKLSSYNSPLHF
TRBJ2-1 | TRBV12-3/TRBV12-4 | CASRSGTSGRNEQFF
TRBJ2-7 | TRBV4-3 | CASSFGLAGSYEQYF
TRBJ1-2 | TRBV18 | CASSPNEGYTF
TRBJ2-3 | TRBV5-1 | CASSLADRGGAADTQYF
TRBJ2-3 | TRBV7-2 | CASSLTNLADTQYF
TRBJ2-1 | TRBV9 | CASSVGTSGTHEQFF
TRBJ2-2 | TRBV5-6 | CASSLALENTGELFF
TRBJ1-5 | TRBV28 | CASSDQPNQPQHF
TRBJ2-1 | TRBV4-3 | CASSQGQLSSSYNEQFF
TRBJ2-5 | TRBV5-6 | CASSLKGTGQETQYF
TRBJ1-1 | TRBV12-3/TRBV12-4 | CASSLVGRGRDTEAFF
TRBJ1-1 | TRBV5-5 | CASSLAGPAEAFF
TRBJ1-6 | TRBV12-3/TRBV12-4 | CASSFGQVNSPLHF
TRBJ2-7 | TRBV15 | CATSRSGTGYEQYF
TRBJ2-3 | TRBV3-1 | CASSPSLSTDTQYF
TRBJ2-2 | TRBV5-1 | CASSLWPESNTGELFF
TRBJ2-7 | TRBV20-1 | CSASRQGVPYEQYF
TRBJ2-2 | TRBV4-3 | CASSQGGTGRLGELFF
TRBJ2-1 | TRBV5-1 | CASRYFGQGQSYNEQFF
TRBJ2-1 | TRBV7-6 | CASSLTRSNEQFF
TRBJ2-3 | TRBV6-2/TRBV6-3 | CASSYSSDTQYF
TRBJ2-3 | TRBV27 | CASGGLGRFTDTQYF
TRBJ1-2 | TRBV4-1 | CASSQPSSGNYGYTF
TRBJ2-2 | TRBV11-1 | CASSSVPIAGGSTGELFF
TRBJ2-3 | TRBV27 | CASSLGQGRSDTQYF
TRBJ2-1 | TRBV11-2 | CASSWSGSYNERFF
TRBJ2-1 | TRBV5-1 | CASSLDGTTYYNEQFF
TRBJ2-7 | TRBV5-6 | CASSSFGGVLHEQYF
TRBJ2-7 | TRBV11-2 | CASSLRNRDEQYF
TRBJ1-1 | TRBV4-1 | CASSQVAGPLNTEAFF
TRBJ2-1 | TRBV5-1 | CASSLGLVNEQFF
TRBJ2-1 | TRBV10-3 | CAISGTSFQGEQFF
TRBJ1-5 | TRBV20-1 | CSARIDGNSNQPQHF
TRBJ2-3 | TRBV9 | CASSSEGASTDTQYF
TRBJ1-1 | TRBV5-4 | CASIPPGLNTEAFF
TRBJ2-1 | TRBV10-3 | CAISEEARERDEQFF
TRBJ1-1 | TRBV6-5 | CASSHSGTYFGNTEAFF
TRBJ1-2 | TRBV12-3/TRBV12-4 | CASSLSRSQGGYGYTF
TRBJ2-1 | TRBV29-1 | CSAQAGGTYNEQFF
TRBJ2-4 | TRBV5-1 | CASSLRTDGLGIQYF